The 30 T cell receptor beta chains listed next were all sequenced from one sample in a study of long-term antiretroviral therapy in people with HIV. The assay, immunoSEQ v3.0, was run at survey level. Clones were read by immunoSEQ multiplex PCR, and TCRdb kept only the in-frame ones, dropping some. The repertoire has under 50,000 clones, 70% to 90% of them found once; the top ten carry under 4.5%. The sample in question was unsorted PBMCs, obtained 1.2 years after starting antiretroviral therapy. These receptors were taken from a woman in her forties or fifties with HIV.

This clone appeared a single time. The V and J genes are TRBV2 and TRBJ1-2; 9 nucleotides align to TRBD1. CDR1 is SNHLY and CDR2 is FYNNEI in the germline V gene. The CDR3 loop spans 15 amino acids. V shed 4 bases and J 1 base; nucleotides not matched to a gene: 4. The CDR3 region has the DNA TGTGCCAGCAGTGGTGGGGACAGGGTTAACTATGGCTACACCTTC. It is translated as CASSGGDRVNYGYTF. The full variable domain, with the rest looked up from reference TRBV2 and TRBJ1-2, is EPEVTQTPSHQVTQMGQEVILRCVPISNHLYFYWYRQILGQKVEFLVSFYNNEISEKSEIFDDQFSVERPDGSNFTLKIRSTKLEDSAMYFCASSGGDRVNYGYTFGSGTRLTVV.

The rearrangement joins TRBV5-4 to TRBJ2-7, with TRBD2 matching 10 bases. The CDR3 is 14 amino acids. Losses at the gene ends were 3 bases for V and 2 bases for J; bases not matched to a gene: 2. Germline V gene data show CDR1 as SGHNT and CDR2 as YYREEE (reference sequence). CDR3 nucleotide sequence: TGTGCCAGCAGCTGGACTAGCGGAACCTACGAGCAGTACTTC. It codes for CASSWTSGTYEQYF. Together with reference TRBV5-4 and TRBJ2-7, the CDR3 gives the full variable domain: ETGVTQSPTHLIKTRGQQVTLRCSSQSGHNTVSWYQQALGQGPQFIFQYYREEENGRGNFPPRFSGLQFPNYSSELNVNALELDDSALYLCASSWTSGTYEQYFGPGTRLTVT.

This chain uses TRBV6-5 with TRBJ1-1; D ambiguous. This CDR3 contains 14 residues. Looked up from germline, CDR1 is MNHEY and CDR2 is SVGAGI. V was pared by 2 bases and J by 1 base, with 8 bases between. This CDR3 reads CASSYRWGNTEAFF. Written as DNA, the CDR3 is TGTGCCAGCAGTTACCGATGGGGGAACACTGAAGCTTTCTTT.

The J gene is TRBJ2-2, the V gene TRBV7-9, with 12 bases fitting TRBD2. Per the germline V gene, CDR1 is SEHNR and CDR2 is FQNEAQ (reference sequence). J was trimmed by 7 bases and V by 3 bases; bases with no gene match: 6. The CDR3 covers 16 residues. The CDR3 nucleotides read TGTGCCAGCAGCTTCCTAGCGGGGGGGCCGCACGGGGAGCTGTTTTTT. Protein sequence: CASSFLAGGPHGELFF.

The chain couples TRBV7-9 to TRBJ1-2, with TRBD1 identical over 8 bases. CDR3 size: 15 residues. CDR1 and CDR2 from the germline V gene are SEHNR and FQNEAQ (reference sequence). V shed 5 bases and J 0 bases; nucleotides not matched to a gene: 5. The CDR3, as DNA: TGTGCCAGCAGCACCCGGACAGGGACTAACTATGGCTACACCTTC. It codes for CASSTRTGTNYGYTF.

The rearrangement uses TRBV13 and TRBJ2-3; perhaps TRBD2 as D (5 bases). Trimming took off 5 bases at V and 2 bases at J, with 20 bases between the two ends. The CDR3 contains 17 residues. CDR1 and CDR2 (germline): PRHDT, FYEKMQ (reference sequence). CDR3 DNA: TGTGCCAGCAGCCACCCCACCCCGACGGACTTCACAGATACGCAGTATTTT. Protein product: CASSHPTPTDFTDTQYF.

This clone was seen just once. The chain has TRBV10-3 and TRBJ2-2; tentative D call: TRBD2 (5 bases). Per the germline V gene, CDR1 is ENHRY and CDR2 is SYGVKD. Trimming removed 5 bases at V and 9 bases at J, with 16 bases between. This CDR3 spans 14 amino acids. The DNA of the CDR3 is TGTGCCATCAGTTCAAGTACGGCGGACTGGGAGCTGTTTTTT. Encoded protein: CAISSSTADWELFF.

The rearrangement links TRBV15 to TRBJ1-5; tentatively, D is TRBD1 (5 bases). This CDR3 comprises 15 residues. Germline V gene data show CDR1 as LNHNV and CDR2 as YYDKDF (reference sequence). The germline V and J ends were trimmed by 0 bases and 6 bases, with 12 bases remaining between them. The CDR3 is CATSRDRRDGQPQHF. For the CDR3, the DNA is TGTGCCACCAGCAGAGATCGCAGGGACGGTCAGCCCCAGCATTTT. Drawing the rest from reference TRBV15 and TRBJ1-5, the complete variable domain is DAMVIQNPRYQVTQFGKPVTLSCSQTLNHNVMYWYQQKSSQAPKLLFHYYDKDFNNEADTPDNFQSRRPNTSFCFLDIRSPGLGDTAMYLCATSRDRRDGQPQHFGDGTRLSIL.

The J gene is TRBJ1-3, the V gene TRBV10-2; TRBD1 is a possible D gene (6 bases). The CDR3 has 15 amino acids. Between the trimmed V and J ends, which lost 3 bases and 2 bases, there was a span of 11 bases. CDR1 and CDR2 from the germline V gene are WSHSY and SAAADI. The DNA for the CDR3 is TGCGCCAGCAGTGACGCCTACAGGGCTGGAAACACCATATATTTT. It translates to CASSDAYRAGNTIYF.

The V gene is TRBV19, the J gene TRBJ1-6; the D gene is possibly TRBD1 (5 bases). The CDR3 runs 17 residues. Trimming removed 3 bases from V and 4 bases from J, with 16 bases in between. Germline CDR1 is LNHDA and CDR2 is SQIVND (reference sequence). CDR3 DNA sequence: TGTGCCAGTAGTATCCCGGGGGGGTCAGATTATAATTCACCCCTCCACTTT. This gives the protein CASSIPGGSDYNSPLHF.

V gene TRBV4-2 combines with J gene TRBJ1-1; weak D call: TRBD1 (5 bases). The CDR3 length is 16 residues. The germline V gene encodes CDR1 LGHNA and CDR2 YNFKEQ. V lost 1 base, J lost 3 bases, and 15 bases lay in between. The CDR3 nucleotides are TGTGCCAGCAGCCAAGGCAGGGTACGGGAGGACACTGAAGCTTTCTTT. It specifies CASSQGRVREDTEAFF.

The sample holds a few counts of this clone. This sequence joins TRBV20-1 and TRBJ2-1; D is undetermined. This CDR3 is built from 11 residues. CDR1 is DFQATT, CDR2 SNEGSKA, per germline (reference sequence). V lost 2 bases to trimming and J lost 9 bases, with 8 bases between them. This chain's CDR3 is CSARRQGEQFF. In DNA form, the CDR3 reads TGCAGTGCTAGACGCCAAGGTGAGCAGTTCTTC.

J is TRBJ2-7 and V is TRBV11-2; tentatively, D is TRBD2 (7 bases). The CDR3 has 14 residues. Germline-derived CDR1 and CDR2 are SGHAT and FQNNGV. Trimming left V 2 bases short and J 7 bases short, with 15 bases between. CDR3 in DNA: TGTGCCAGCAGCTTAAGTCGGGGGGCTGGGGAGCAGTACTTC. Translation: CASSLSRGAGEQYF.

The rearrangement links TRBV12-5 to TRBJ1-1; D gene ambiguous. Deletions cut 2 bases from V and 1 base from J, with 5 bases between. Looked up from germline, CDR1 is LGHNT and CDR2 is FRNRAP. The CDR3 loop spans 13 amino acids. The DNA for the CDR3 is TGTGCTAGTGGTTTGAGGCAGAACACTGAAGCTTTCTTT. It translates to CASGLRQNTEAFF.

The J gene is TRBJ1-1, the V gene TRBV7-3, with 10 bases that match TRBD1. V dropped 6 bases and J dropped 11; count of bases not matched to a gene: 6. Germline V lookup: CDR1 SGHTA, CDR2 FQGTGA. The CDR3 loop spans 12 amino acids. In DNA, the CDR3 is TGTGCCAGCAGTCCCGGACAGGGGGTGGCTTTCTTT. Its translation is CASSPGQGVAFF.

The chain is built from TRBV29-1 and TRBJ2-5; TRBD1 matches at 9 bases. This CDR3 spans 14 amino acids. V trimming: 3 bases; J trimming: 5 bases; junction bases outside the gene matches: 7. Germline assignment: CDR1 SQVTM and CDR2 ANQGSEA. The DNA for the CDR3 is TGCAGCGTTGAGGCGGGACAGGGAGATGAGACCCAGTACTTC. This codes for CSVEAGQGDETQYF.

The chain employs TRBV10-3 and TRBJ1-2; D is ambiguous. Germline values: CDR1 ENHRY, CDR2 SYGVKD. The CDR3 is 12 residues long. Between the trimmed V and J ends, which lost 2 bases and 8 bases, there was a span of 9 bases. The CDR3 nucleotides read TGTGCCATCAGTGAGGGAGGTGACGGCTACACCTTC. Translated: CAISEGGDGYTF.

The chain is built from TRBV9 and TRBJ1-1; TRBD1 might be the D (5 bases). Per germline, CDR1 SGDLS and CDR2 YYNGEE. The CDR3 runs to 13 residues. The V gene lost 0 bases and the J gene lost 11 bases, with 14 bases spanning the gap. This chain's CDR3 is CASSVGAQGWAFF. CDR3 coding DNA: TGTGCCAGCAGCGTAGGGGCCCAGGGTTGGGCTTTCTTT.

This chain joins TRBV7-2 and TRBJ2-7; 11 bases fit TRBD2. This CDR3 has 13 amino acids. J gave up 11 bases and V 6 bases, and 9 bases lay outside the gene matches. Germline V gene lookup returns CDR1 SGHTA and CDR2 FQGNSA. The CDR3 loop is CASRQSPLAGEYF. The CDR3 coding sequence is TGTGCCAGCAGGCAATCCCCACTAGCGGGAGAGTACTTC.

The V gene is TRBV7-9, the J gene TRBJ1-5; 10 bases are a match to TRBD1. This CDR3 comprises 15 residues. In germline, CDR1 is SEHNR, CDR2 FQNEAQ (reference sequence). Losses at the gene ends were 5 bases for V and 2 bases for J; bases not matched to a gene: 3. The CDR3 sequence: CASSPGTGGNQPQHF. The CDR3 DNA is TGTGCCAGCAGCCCCGGGACAGGGGGCAATCAGCCCCAGCATTTT.

The rearrangement joins TRBV6-4 to TRBJ2-3; 7 positions match TRBD2. Germline V gene lookup returns CDR1 MRHNA and CDR2 SNTAGT. The length of the CDR3 is 15 residues. V was clipped by 4 bases and J by 1 base; unmatched bases: 5. In nucleotides, the CDR3 is TGTGCCAGCAGTGTGGCTAGCGGCCGCACAGATACGCAGTATTTT. It is translated as CASSVASGRTDTQYF.

This chain uses TRBV16 with TRBJ1-1; a possible D gene is TRBD1 (5 bases). The V gene's germline CDR1 is KGHSY and CDR2 FQNENV. The CDR3 length is 13 residues. V lost 3 bases and J lost 10, with 15 bases in between. CDR3 in DNA: TGTGCCAGCAGCCACGGGGGGAAGGACGGAGCTTTCTTT. Its translation is CASSHGGKDGAFF. The variable domain in full, completed from reference TRBV16 and TRBJ1-1, reads GEEVAQTPKHLVRGEGQKAKLYCAPIKGHSYVFWYQQVLKNEFKFLISFQNENVFDETGMPKERFSAKCLPNSPCSLEIQATKLEDSAVYFCASSHGGKDGAFFGQGTRLTVV.

The genes are TRBV5-6 and TRBJ1-5; D not certain. Deletions cut 0 bases from V and 3 bases from J, with 7 bases between. The CDR3 runs 14 residues. Germline values: CDR1 SGHDT, CDR2 YYEEEE. The CDR3 loop reads CASSLGPDNQPQHF. The CDR3 DNA follows: TGTGCCAGCAGCTTGGGTCCGGACAATCAGCCCCAGCATTTT.

This clone was observed once. This chain joins TRBV9 and TRBJ2-6; D unresolved. CDR3 size: 15 residues. The V gene lost 0 bases and the J gene lost 0 bases, with 4 bases spanning the gap. The germline V gene encodes CDR1 SGDLS and CDR2 YYNGEE. The CDR3 loop is CASSVVGSGANVLTF. The CDR3 coding sequence is TGTGCCAGCAGCGTAGTGGGCTCTGGGGCCAACGTCCTGACTTTC.

This clone was seen only a few times. This chain uses TRBV6-1 with TRBJ2-7; no clear D. The CDR3 totals 14 residues. Trimming left V 7 bases short and J 3 bases short, with 16 bases between. Germline V gene data show CDR1 as MNHNS and CDR2 as SASEGT. CDR3 in amino acids: CASTGALPHYEQYF. DNA for the CDR3: TGTGCCAGCACTGGAGCTCTCCCGCACTACGAGCAGTACTTC.

The J gene is TRBJ1-6, the V gene TRBV1; the table gives TRBD1 as D, unverified against the DNA. TRBV1 is described as a pseudogene. The CDR3 extends over 17 amino acids. This chain's CDR3 is CTSSQDGPRDRNSPLHF. The CDR3 coding sequence is TGCACCAGCAGCCAAGATGGGCCGCGAGATAGGAATTCACCCCTCCACTTT.

V gene TRBV15 combines with J gene TRBJ1-2; maybe TRBD1 (6 bases). CDR3 length: 15 residues. The V gene's germline CDR1 is LNHNV and CDR2 YYDKDF (reference sequence). The germline V and J ends were trimmed by 0 bases and 6 bases, with 14 bases remaining between them. DNA for the CDR3: TGTGCCACCAGCAGAGACGGCCGGGGGGCGGATGGCTACACCTTC. Its protein product is CATSRDGRGADGYTF.

This clone appeared once. The V and J genes are TRBV7-3 and TRBJ2-1, with 11 positions matching TRBD2. The CDR3 has 19 amino acids. Per germline, CDR1 SGHTA and CDR2 FQGTGA. With 5 bases clipped from V and 6 bases from J, the junction kept 18 bases outside the gene matches. The CDR3 DNA reads TGTGCCAGCAGCGCCAAGCGGCTAGCGGGGGGCAATATTGTCAATGAGCAGTTCTTC. The encoded protein is CASSAKRLAGGNIVNEQFF.

V is TRBV7-9 and J is TRBJ1-1; 9 nucleotides match TRBD1. The CDR3 contains 14 residues. CDR1 SEHNR and CDR2 FQNEAQ come from the germline V gene (reference sequence). With 5 bases clipped from V and 4 bases from J, the junction kept 5 bases outside the gene matches. The DNA of the CDR3 is TGTGCCAGCAGCCTACAGGGGGCGGTCACTGAAGCTTTCTTT. Translated: CASSLQGAVTEAFF.

The CDR3: CAISGSGGPTDTQYF. The CDR3 DNA follows: TGTGCCATCAGTGGCAGCGGGGGACCCACAGATACGCAGTATTTT. The chain has TRBV10-3 and TRBJ2-3, with 8 positions matching TRBD2. Germline V CDR1 and CDR2: ENHRY, SYGVKD. The trim removed 4 bases at V and 2 bases at J, leaving 5 bases unmatched. This CDR3 is built from 15 residues.